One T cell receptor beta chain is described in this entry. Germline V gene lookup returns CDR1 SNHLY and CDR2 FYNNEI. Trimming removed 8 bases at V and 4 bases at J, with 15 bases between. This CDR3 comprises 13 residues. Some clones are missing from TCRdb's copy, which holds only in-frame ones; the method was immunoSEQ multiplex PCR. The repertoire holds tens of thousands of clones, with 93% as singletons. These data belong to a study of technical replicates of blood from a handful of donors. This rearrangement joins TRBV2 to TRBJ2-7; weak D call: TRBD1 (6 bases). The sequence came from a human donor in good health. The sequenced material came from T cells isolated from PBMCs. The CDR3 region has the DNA TGTGCCAGCCGGGACACTGAGAATTACGAGCAGTACTTC. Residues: CASRDTENYEQYF.